This T cell receptor (beta chain) is from a study of blood T cell repertoires in COVID-19. This clone was recorded once. Data came from immunoSEQ multiplex PCR; TCRdb stores just in-frame clones and leaves some out. The data show around 200,000 clones, 80% to 90% seen once. The germline CDR1 and CDR2 sequences are MNHEY and SVGAGI. CDR3 size: 16 residues. Germline trimming cut 4 bases from V and 9 bases from J; bases unmatched to any gene: 15. The sequencing input was peripheral blood. This TCR came from a human donor with active or convalescent COVID-19. The donor label of this sample is uncertain. This chain joins TRBV6-5 and TRBJ2-1; 7 bases agree with TRBD2. The CDR3 sequence is CASSSLIGGEGGEQFF. CDR3 in DNA: TGTGCCAGCAGTTCTCTTATTGGGGGGGAGGGAGGTGAGCAGTTCTTC.